These T cell receptor beta chains were read from a single sample in a study of cytomegalovirus exposure and HLA in healthy donors. Only in-frame clones appear in the TCRdb table, and some are missing; sequencing was by immunoSEQ multiplex PCR. The sample records about 110,000 clones, 88% being singletons. Sequences were obtained from PBMCs. The receptors stem from a woman between 18 and 29 years old in good health and CMV-seronegative. CDR3s include the opening cysteine and the closing phenylalanine or tryptophan. Each record gives: CDR3 length, J gene, clone size, D gene, V gene, CDR3 DNA, CDR3 protein. A D gene is named only where the DNA matches it firmly. The listing skips clone size in some rows; elsewhere it reads once, few, many or a size class.

cdr3_length: 14
j_call: TRBJ2-1
clone_size: .
d_call: .
v_call: TRBV30
cdr3_nt: TGTGCCTCGGCCAGCGAGAGCAACTACAATGAGCAGTTCTTC
cdr3_aa: CASASESNYNEQFF

cdr3_length: 16
j_call: TRBJ1-3
clone_size: .
d_call: .
v_call: TRBV6-4
cdr3_nt: TGTGCCAGCAAAAATCTAGGGGCGAGGCTTGGAAACACCATATATTTT
cdr3_aa: CASKNLGARLGNTIYF

cdr3_length: 15
j_call: TRBJ2-5
clone_size: .
d_call: TRBD2
v_call: TRBV7-9
cdr3_nt: TGTGCCAGCAGCCGAGCGGGAGGGCCACAAGAGACCCAGTACTTC
cdr3_aa: CASSRAGGPQETQYF

cdr3_length: 15
j_call: TRBJ1-5
clone_size: .
d_call: .
v_call: TRBV28
cdr3_nt: TGTGCCAGCTTCCAGTTGGGGGGACCCAATCAGCCCCAGCATTTT
cdr3_aa: CASFQLGGPNQPQHF

cdr3_length: 13
j_call: TRBJ1-2
clone_size: .
d_call: .
v_call: TRBV7-2
cdr3_nt: TGTGCCAGCAGCTTCGGGGGGCCCTATGGCTACACCTTC
cdr3_aa: CASSFGGPYGYTF

cdr3_length: 17
j_call: TRBJ1-2
clone_size: .
d_call: TRBD1
v_call: TRBV7-2
cdr3_nt: TGTGCCAGCAGCTTAGAGGTCAGGGGGATCCAATACTATGGCTACACCTTC
cdr3_aa: CASSLEVRGIQYYGYTF

cdr3_length: 15
j_call: TRBJ1-2
clone_size: .
d_call: .
v_call: TRBV4-2
cdr3_nt: TGTGCCAGCAGCCAAGCAGCAGAACTAAACTATGGCTACACCTTC
cdr3_aa: CASSQAAELNYGYTF

cdr3_length: 14
j_call: TRBJ2-7
clone_size: .
d_call: .
v_call: TRBV11-2
cdr3_nt: TGTGCCAGCAGCTTGGGACGGGACTTCGGCGAGCAGTACTTC
cdr3_aa: CASSLGRDFGEQYF

cdr3_length: 18
j_call: TRBJ2-2
clone_size: few
d_call: TRBD2
v_call: TRBV19
cdr3_nt: TGTGCCAGTCGCAAGTCCCAAGCGGGAGGGCAGAACACCGGGGAGCTGTTTTTT
cdr3_aa: CASRKSQAGGQNTGELFF

cdr3_length: 15
j_call: TRBJ1-2
clone_size: .
d_call: .
v_call: TRBV4-3
cdr3_nt: TGCGCCAGCAGCCAAGAAGTCGAAGCTATCTATGGCTACACCTTC
cdr3_aa: CASSQEVEAIYGYTF

cdr3_length: 16
j_call: TRBJ1-2
clone_size: .
d_call: .
v_call: TRBV4-3
cdr3_nt: TGCGCCAGCAGCCAGGTTGTGAGACAGGCAGGCGATGGCTACACCTTC
cdr3_aa: CASSQVVRQAGDGYTF

cdr3_length: 12
j_call: TRBJ2-1
clone_size: .
d_call: .
v_call: TRBV7-3
cdr3_nt: TGTGCCAGCAGCTTGGGCTGGGATGAGCAGTTCTTC
cdr3_aa: CASSLGWDEQFF

cdr3_length: 16
j_call: TRBJ1-4
clone_size: .
d_call: .
v_call: TRBV7-9
cdr3_nt: TGTGCCAGCAGCTTTGGGACTGGACCAACTAATGAAAAACTGTTTTTT
cdr3_aa: CASSFGTGPTNEKLFF

cdr3_length: 13
j_call: TRBJ2-7
clone_size: .
d_call: TRBD1
v_call: TRBV19
cdr3_nt: TGTGCCAGTGCCGGGACAGTTTTCTACGAGCAGTACTTC
cdr3_aa: CASAGTVFYEQYF

cdr3_length: 15
j_call: TRBJ2-2
clone_size: .
d_call: .
v_call: TRBV4-2
cdr3_nt: TGTGCCAGCAGCCCCCCACAGAGGAACACCGGGGAGCTGTTTTTT
cdr3_aa: CASSPPQRNTGELFF

cdr3_length: 14
j_call: TRBJ2-1
clone_size: .
d_call: .
v_call: TRBV4-2
cdr3_nt: TGTGCCAGCAGCCAAGTATCAGAGGATAATGAGCAGTTCTTC
cdr3_aa: CASSQVSEDNEQFF

cdr3_length: 15
j_call: TRBJ1-2
clone_size: few
d_call: TRBD1
v_call: TRBV13
cdr3_nt: TGTGCCAGCAACGGCAAGGGGACAGGTTTCTATGGCTACACCTTC
cdr3_aa: CASNGKGTGFYGYTF

cdr3_length: 15
j_call: TRBJ2-7
clone_size: .
d_call: TRBD1
v_call: TRBV27
cdr3_nt: TGTGCCAGCAGCGCCGCCGGGACAGCAGCCTACGAGCAGTACTTC
cdr3_aa: CASSAAGTAAYEQYF

cdr3_length: 17
j_call: TRBJ2-3
clone_size: .
d_call: .
v_call: TRBV7-2
cdr3_nt: TGTGCCAGCAGCCGTCGGCAGACAGTACGAAGGGCAGATACGCAGTATTTT
cdr3_aa: CASSRRQTVRRADTQYF

cdr3_length: 17
j_call: TRBJ2-7
clone_size: .
d_call: TRBD2
v_call: TRBV7-9
cdr3_nt: TGTGCCAGCAGCTCCAGCCCGGGACTAGCGGACTCCTACGAGCAGTACTTC
cdr3_aa: CASSSSPGLADSYEQYF

cdr3_length: 16
j_call: TRBJ2-7
clone_size: .
d_call: TRBD2
v_call: TRBV14
cdr3_nt: TGTGCCAGCAGCCAACCAGGACTAGCGGGAGCCTACGAGCAGTACTTC
cdr3_aa: CASSQPGLAGAYEQYF

cdr3_length: 15
j_call: TRBJ2-1
clone_size: .
d_call: TRBD1
v_call: TRBV27
cdr3_nt: TGTGCCAGCAGTTTTTTTGGGACAGGGTACAATGAGCAGTTCTTC
cdr3_aa: CASSFFGTGYNEQFF

cdr3_length: 16
j_call: TRBJ1-1
clone_size: many
d_call: .
v_call: TRBV6-4
cdr3_nt: TGTGCCAGCAGTGACTCTAGCGGGGGAGAGTACACTGAAGCTTTCTTT
cdr3_aa: CASSDSSGGEYTEAFF

cdr3_length: 15
j_call: TRBJ2-7
clone_size: .
d_call: .
v_call: TRBV6-5
cdr3_nt: TGTGCCAGCAGTTTTAGCTACAGGCATTCTTACGAGCAGTACTTC
cdr3_aa: CASSFSYRHSYEQYF

cdr3_length: 14
j_call: TRBJ2-3
clone_size: .
d_call: .
v_call: TRBV30
cdr3_nt: TGTGCCTGGAGTCAACAGGTCCCCACAGATACGCAGTATTTT
cdr3_aa: CAWSQQVPTDTQYF

cdr3_length: 14
j_call: TRBJ2-1
clone_size: once
d_call: TRBD1
v_call: TRBV2
cdr3_nt: TGTGCCATCCTAGGGGGCTTCAAACGAAATGAGCAGTTCTTC
cdr3_aa: CAILGGFKRNEQFF

cdr3_length: 13
j_call: TRBJ2-7
clone_size: .
d_call: .
v_call: TRBV27
cdr3_nt: TGTGCCAGCAGTCACGGGAGCTCCTACGAGCAGTACTTC
cdr3_aa: CASSHGSSYEQYF